Below are 16 T cell receptor beta chains sequenced from a single sample in a study of early T cells in non-severe SARS-CoV-2 infection. MiXCR was run by TCRdb on the 5' RACE reads, yielding one entry per CDR3 protein. The sample lists approximately 70,000 distinct CDR3 sequences, about a tenth occurring once. Material: whole blood, obtained at baseline. The source is an adult who was a healthcare worker with PCR-confirmed SARS-CoV-2 infection or an uninfected control (not recorded which).

This clonotype was counted a few times. V and J are TRBV6-1 and TRBJ2-7; 11 bases agree with TRBD2. This CDR3 region has 13 residues. Trimming removed 8 bases from V and 5 bases from J; junction bases left unmatched: 5. CDR1 MNHNS and CDR2 SASEGT come from the germline V gene. The chain's CDR3 is CASLTSGGHEQYF. As DNA, the CDR3 is TGTGCCAGCCTCACTAGCGGGGGTCACGAGCAGTACTTC.

This clonotype came up a few times. The rearrangement uses TRBV20-1 and TRBJ2-7; TRBD2 matches at 10 bases. There are 13 residues in the CDR3. The germline gives CDR1 DFQATT, CDR2 SNEGSKA (reference sequence). V dropped 1 base and J dropped 3; count of bases not matched to a gene: 0. The CDR3 bases are TGCAGTGCTAGAGCTAGCGGGGGCTACGAGCAGTACTTC. Its protein is CSARASGGYEQYF.

This clonotype was found many times. The chain employs TRBV5-1 and TRBJ1-5, with D perhaps matching TRBD1 (6 bases). From germline, CDR1 is SGHRS and CDR2 YFSETQ. The CDR3 is 13 residues long. Trimming pared 4 bases from V and 7 bases from J, leaving 12 bases between. CDR3 nucleotides: TGCGCCAGCAGCCCGGAGGGGGAACAGCCCCAGCATTTT. Protein: CASSPEGEQPQHF.

This chain connects TRBV11-2 to TRBJ1-5; D is ambiguous. Trimming shortened V by 5 bases and J by 1 base, and 12 bases separated the two germline ends. The germline V gene has CDR1 SGHAT and CDR2 FQNNGV. This CDR3 has 15 amino acids. The CDR3 sequence is CASSLSRSSNQPQHF. The CDR3 nucleotides are TGTGCCAGCAGCCTTAGCCGTTCGAGCAATCAGCCCCAGCATTTT.

The sample holds many counts of this clonotype. The chain is built from TRBV5-1 and TRBJ2-3, with D possibly matching TRBD1 (5 bases). V lost 2 bases and J lost 3, with 13 bases in between. Germline assignment: CDR1 SGHRS and CDR2 YFSETQ. The CDR3 extends over 15 amino acids. This CDR3 reads CASSLGAGSTDTQYF. CDR3 in DNA: TGCGCCAGCAGCTTAGGGGCAGGATCTACAGATACGCAGTATTTT.

Only a few counts were recorded for this clonotype. The chain has TRBV27 and TRBJ1-1; 7 bases align to TRBD1. The CDR3 extends over 15 amino acids. After removal of 8 bases from V and 3 bases from J, the junction contained 12 bases not matched to a gene. Germline V gene data show CDR1 as MNHEY and CDR2 as SMNVEV (reference sequence). The CDR3 nucleotides read TGTGCCAGCGCACGACAGGGACTTAGAGACACTGAAGCTTTCTTT. Amino acid sequence: CASARQGLRDTEAFF.

This clonotype has a count of ten or more. The chain employs TRBV15 and TRBJ1-2, with D unclear. The germline V gene encodes CDR1 LNHNV and CDR2 YYDKDF (reference sequence). The V gene lost 8 bases and the J gene lost 4 bases, with 17 bases spanning the gap. The CDR3 spans 14 residues. The CDR3 loop is CATRSGDKGYGYTF. Written as DNA, the CDR3 is TGTGCCACCCGGTCGGGAGACAAGGGCTATGGCTACACCTTC.

This clonotype was seen more than once but under ten times. The genes are TRBV6-6 and TRBJ1-6, with D uncertain. The CDR3 spans 14 residues. The germline CDR1 and CDR2 sequences are MNHNY and SVGAGI (reference sequence). The germline V and J ends were trimmed by 0 bases and 7 bases, with 7 bases remaining between them. The CDR3 DNA reads TGTGCCAGCAGTTACTCGAATCAGAATTCACCCCTCCACTTT. Amino acids: CASSYSNQNSPLHF.

This clonotype was seen a handful of times. V gene TRBV12-3 or TRBV12-4 combines with J gene TRBJ1-2, with TRBD1 matching over 8 bases. This CDR3 has 12 residues. J lost 7 bases, V lost 7 bases, and 5 bases had no gene match. CDR3 sequence: CASTGQGGGYTF. The CDR3, as DNA: TGTGCCAGCACCGGACAGGGAGGTGGCTACACCTTC.

In this sample, this clonotype turned up many times. This chain links TRBV3-1 with TRBJ1-1; the D gene is possibly TRBD1 (5 bases). Germline values: CDR1 LGHDT, CDR2 YNNKEL (reference sequence). CDR3 length: 16 amino acids. V was shortened by 3 bases and J by 1 base, with 15 bases between the two germline ends. Written as DNA, the CDR3 is TGTGCCAGCAGCCATGCCAAGCGGGGGTCGAACACTGAAGCTTTCTTT. Its protein is CASSHAKRGSNTEAFF.

This clonotype was counted many times. The chain uses TRBV11-2 and TRBJ2-2, with 10 bases lining up with TRBD2. The CDR3 is 17 amino acids. CDR1 and CDR2 (germline): SGHAT, FQNNGV. With V trimmed by 3 bases and J by 7 bases, 11 bases remained unmatched. This chain's CDR3 is CASSFPGTSAKGGELFF. In nucleotides, the CDR3 is TGTGCCAGCAGCTTCCCCGGGACTAGCGCGAAAGGCGGGGAGCTGTTTTTT.

This clonotype was seen many times. This chain links TRBV5-1 with TRBJ2-3, with D uncertain. Deletions cut 1 base from V and 0 bases from J, with 9 bases between. The germline V gene encodes CDR1 SGHRS and CDR2 YFSETQ. The length of the CDR3 is 15 residues. The CDR3 sequence is CASSLSPASTDTQYF. CDR3 in DNA: TGCGCCAGCAGCTTGAGCCCGGCTAGCACAGATACGCAGTATTTT.

The chain carries TRBV12-5 and TRBJ1-1; 8 bases match TRBD1. The J segment lost 0 bases and the V segment lost 1 base, leaving 1 base of the junction unmatched. The V gene's germline CDR1 is LGHNT and CDR2 FRNRAP. The CDR3 covers 15 residues. The CDR3 here is CASGLGQGMNTEAFF. As DNA, the CDR3 is TGTGCTAGTGGTTTGGGACAGGGGATGAACACTGAAGCTTTCTTT.

The chain joins TRBV5-1 to TRBJ2-1; D is unresolved. Trimming pared 1 base from V and 9 bases from J, leaving 11 bases between. The CDR3 runs 13 residues. Germline V CDR1 and CDR2: SGHRS, YFSETQ. Here the CDR3 reads CASSLSQRSEQFF. The CDR3 nucleotides read TGCGCCAGCAGCTTGTCTCAGCGAAGTGAGCAGTTCTTC.

This clonotype was seen more than once but under ten times. This chain uses TRBV2 with TRBJ1-4; the D is unclear. V lost 7 bases, J lost 10 bases, and 22 bases lay in between. CDR1 is SNHLY, CDR2 FYNNEI, per germline. The length of the CDR3 is 15 residues. CDR3 coding DNA: TGTGCCAGCATCCCCTCATCGGGCTTCGCCGGAAAACTGTTTTTT. Translated, it gives CASIPSSGFAGKLFF.

This clonotype was seen repeatedly, ten times or more. This sequence joins TRBV5-6 and TRBJ2-3; no firm D call. Germline-derived CDR1 and CDR2 are SGHDT and YYEEEE. The CDR3 sequence is 15 residues long. V was trimmed by 0 bases and J by 0 bases, leaving 8 bases between them. This CDR3 is CASSLGPASTDTQYF. CDR3 bases: TGTGCCAGCAGCTTGGGGCCAGCCAGCACAGATACGCAGTATTTT.